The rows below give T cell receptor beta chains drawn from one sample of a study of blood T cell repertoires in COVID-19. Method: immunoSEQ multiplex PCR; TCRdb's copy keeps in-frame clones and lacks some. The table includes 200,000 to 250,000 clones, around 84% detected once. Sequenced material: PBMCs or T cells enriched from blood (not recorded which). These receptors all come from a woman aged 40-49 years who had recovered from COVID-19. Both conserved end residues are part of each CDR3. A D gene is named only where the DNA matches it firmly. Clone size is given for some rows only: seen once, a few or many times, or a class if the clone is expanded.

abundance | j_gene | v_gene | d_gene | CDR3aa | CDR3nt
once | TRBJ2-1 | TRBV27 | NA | CASSLSRGRASYNEQFF | TGTGCCAGCAGTTTATCGAGGGGGAGGGCCTCCTACAATGAGCAGTTCTTC
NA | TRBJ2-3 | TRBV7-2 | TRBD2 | CASSFVVAGGTDTQYF | TGTGCCAGCAGCTTCGTTGTGGCGGGGGGGACGGATACGCAGTATTTT
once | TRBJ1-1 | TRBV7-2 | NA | CASRSLFGLNTEAFF | TGTGCCAGCAGATCCCTTTTTGGCCTGAACACTGAAGCTTTCTTT
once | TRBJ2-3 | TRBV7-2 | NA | CASSLTGGTDTQYF | TGTGCCAGCAGCTTGACTGGCGGCACAGATACGCAGTATTTT
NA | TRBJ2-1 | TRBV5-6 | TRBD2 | CASSRGGLANEQFF | TGTGCCAGCAGCCGGGGGGGACTAGCCAATGAGCAGTTCTTC
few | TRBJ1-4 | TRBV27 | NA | CASSLSAHEKLFF | TGTGCCAGCAGTTTATCGGCCCATGAAAAACTGTTTTTT
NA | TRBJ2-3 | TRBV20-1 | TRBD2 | CSASAGERADTQYF | TGCAGTGCTAGTGCGGGAGAGAGGGCAGATACGCAGTATTTT
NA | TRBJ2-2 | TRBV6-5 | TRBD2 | CASRREGTGELFF | TGTGCCAGCCGGCGGGAGGGCACCGGGGAGCTGTTTTTT
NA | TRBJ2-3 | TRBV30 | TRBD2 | CACLAGVGTDTQYF | TGTGCCTGCCTAGCGGGAGTTGGGACAGATACGCAGTATTTT
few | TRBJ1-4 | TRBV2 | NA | CASSDEKLFF | TGTGCCAGCAGCGATGAAAAACTGTTTTTT
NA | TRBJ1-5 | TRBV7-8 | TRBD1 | CASSLGTGGNQPQHF | TGTGCCAGCAGCTTAGGGACAGGTGGAAATCAGCCCCAGCATTTT
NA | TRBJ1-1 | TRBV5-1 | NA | CASSFEGTRGEAFF | TGCGCCAGCAGCTTCGAAGGGACTAGGGGTGAAGCTTTCTTT
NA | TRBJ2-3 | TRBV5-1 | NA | CASSLAGPTDTQYF | TGCGCCAGCAGCTTGGCAGGGCCCACAGATACGCAGTATTTT
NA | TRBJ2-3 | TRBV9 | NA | CASSVVGAGDTQYF | TGTGCCAGCAGCGTAGTGGGAGCGGGAGATACGCAGTATTTT
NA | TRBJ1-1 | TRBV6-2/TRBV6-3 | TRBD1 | CASSYRTGRTEAFF | TGTGCCAGCAGTTACAGGACAGGGAGGACTGAAGCTTTCTTT
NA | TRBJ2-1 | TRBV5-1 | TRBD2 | CASSLLPSGTRDEQFF | TGCGCCAGCAGCTTGCTGCCTAGCGGGACTCGCGATGAGCAGTTCTTC
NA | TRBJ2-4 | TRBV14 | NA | CASSLTRGAKNIQYF | TGTGCCAGCAGCCTCACACGGGGAGCCAAAAACATTCAGTACTTC
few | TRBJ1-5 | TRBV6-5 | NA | CASKGRGIVNQPQHF | TGTGCCAGCAAGGGAAGGGGGATCGTCAATCAGCCCCAGCATTTT
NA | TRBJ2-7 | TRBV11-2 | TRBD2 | CASSLASVGGRSYEQYF | TGTGCCAGCAGCTTAGCGTCCGTTGGCGGGAGGTCCTACGAGCAGTACTTC
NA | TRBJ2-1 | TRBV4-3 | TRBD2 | CASSYERGDWGNEQFF | TGCGCCAGCAGCTACGAGCGGGGAGACTGGGGGAATGAGCAGTTCTTC
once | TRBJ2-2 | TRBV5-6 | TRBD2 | CASVKLATNTGELFF | TGTGCCAGCGTTAAACTAGCGACGAACACCGGGGAGCTGTTTTTT
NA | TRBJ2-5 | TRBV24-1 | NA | CATSDRGGVQETQYF | TGTGCCACCAGTGATAGGGGGGGGGTCCAAGAGACCCAGTACTTC
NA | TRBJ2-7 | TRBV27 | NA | CASSLLGGASYEQYF | TGTGCCAGCAGTTTATTAGGCGGGGCCTCCTACGAGCAGTACTTC
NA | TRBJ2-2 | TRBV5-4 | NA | CAGQISNTGELFF | TGTGCCGGACAGATTTCGAACACCGGGGAGCTGTTTTTT
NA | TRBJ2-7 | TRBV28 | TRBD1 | CASGQAYEQYF | TGTGCCAGCGGACAGGCCTACGAGCAGTACTTC
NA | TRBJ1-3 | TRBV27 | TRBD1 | CASSPPGGIGNTIYF | TGTGCCAGCAGTCCGCCAGGGGGAATTGGAAACACCATATATTTT
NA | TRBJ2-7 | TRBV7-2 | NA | CASSLRLALEQYF | TGTGCCAGCAGCTTACGGCTAGCTCTCGAGCAGTACTTC
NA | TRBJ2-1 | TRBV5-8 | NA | CASSLRLGSHYNEQFF | TGTGCCAGCAGCCTGCGACTCGGTTCGCACTACAATGAGCAGTTCTTC
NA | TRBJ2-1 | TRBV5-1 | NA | CASSVTIQGNLDEQFF | TGCGCCAGCAGCGTGACAATCCAGGGGAACCTAGATGAGCAGTTCTTC
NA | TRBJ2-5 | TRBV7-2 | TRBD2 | CASSLGGRAWETQYF | TGTGCCAGCAGCTTAGGCGGGAGGGCTTGGGAGACCCAGTACTTC
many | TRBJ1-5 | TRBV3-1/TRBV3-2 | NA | CASSQGVGTYSNQPQHF | TGTGCCAGCAGCCAAGGCGTAGGGACATATAGCAATCAGCCCCAGCATTTT
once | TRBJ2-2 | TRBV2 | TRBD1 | CASSETGVTGELFF | TGTGCCAGCAGTGAAACAGGGGTCACCGGGGAGCTGTTTTTT
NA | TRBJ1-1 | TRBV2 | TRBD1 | CASSRTGGDQEAFF | TGTGCCAGCAGTAGGACAGGAGGAGACCAAGAAGCTTTCTTT
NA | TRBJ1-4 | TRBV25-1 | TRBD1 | CASSGRGHEKLFF | TGTGCCAGCAGCGGGAGGGGGCATGAAAAACTGTTTTTT
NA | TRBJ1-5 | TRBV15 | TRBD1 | CATSRVRDRGNQPQHF | TGTGCCACCAGCAGAGTAAGAGACAGGGGTAATCAGCCCCAGCATTTT
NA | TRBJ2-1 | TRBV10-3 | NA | CAISESAGYNEQFF | TGTGCCATCAGTGAGTCTGCGGGGTACAATGAGCAGTTCTTC
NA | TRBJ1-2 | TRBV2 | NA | CASSEIYNYGYTF | TGTGCCAGCAGTGAAATCTATAACTATGGCTACACCTTC
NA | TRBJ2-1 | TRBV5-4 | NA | CASSSSTSAYNEQFF | TGTGCCAGCAGCTCCTCAACCAGTGCCTACAATGAGCAGTTCTTC
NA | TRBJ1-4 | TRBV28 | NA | CASSGQNNEKLFF | TGTGCCAGCAGTGGGCAGAATAATGAAAAACTGTTTTTT
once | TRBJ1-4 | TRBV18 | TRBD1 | CASSPGTGTTNEKLFF | TGTGCCAGCTCACCAGGGACAGGCACAACTAATGAAAAACTGTTTTTT
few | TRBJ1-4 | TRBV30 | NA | CAWMERAPRNEKLFF | TGTGCCTGGATGGAGAGGGCCCCCCGTAATGAAAAACTGTTTTTT
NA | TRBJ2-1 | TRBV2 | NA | CASSARSSYNEQFF | TGTGCCAGCAGTGCGCGGAGCTCCTACAATGAGCAGTTCTTC
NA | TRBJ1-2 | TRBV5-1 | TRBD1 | CASKPGQGNYGYTF | TGCGCCAGCAAACCGGGACAGGGAAACTATGGCTACACCTTC
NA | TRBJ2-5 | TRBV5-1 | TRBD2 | CASSPRLAQETQYF | TGCGCCAGCAGCCCACGACTAGCCCAAGAGACCCAGTACTTC
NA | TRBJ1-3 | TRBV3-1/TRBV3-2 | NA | CASSSRLDTIYF | TGTGCCAGCAGCTCCCGATTAGACACCATATATTTT
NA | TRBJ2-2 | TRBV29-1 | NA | CSARLRNTGELFF | TGCAGCGCTCGCCTGAGGAACACCGGGGAGCTGTTTTTT
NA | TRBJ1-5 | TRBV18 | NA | CASSPGQTSNQPQHF | TGTGCCAGCTCACCAGGGCAGACTAGCAATCAGCCCCAGCATTTT
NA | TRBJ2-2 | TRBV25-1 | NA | CASDPGTSNTGELFF | TGTGCCAGCGACCCCGGGACATCGAACACCGGGGAGCTGTTTTTT
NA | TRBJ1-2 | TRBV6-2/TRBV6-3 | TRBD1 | CASSSRYRGGYTF | TGTGCCAGCAGTTCCCGATACAGGGGAGGCTACACCTTC